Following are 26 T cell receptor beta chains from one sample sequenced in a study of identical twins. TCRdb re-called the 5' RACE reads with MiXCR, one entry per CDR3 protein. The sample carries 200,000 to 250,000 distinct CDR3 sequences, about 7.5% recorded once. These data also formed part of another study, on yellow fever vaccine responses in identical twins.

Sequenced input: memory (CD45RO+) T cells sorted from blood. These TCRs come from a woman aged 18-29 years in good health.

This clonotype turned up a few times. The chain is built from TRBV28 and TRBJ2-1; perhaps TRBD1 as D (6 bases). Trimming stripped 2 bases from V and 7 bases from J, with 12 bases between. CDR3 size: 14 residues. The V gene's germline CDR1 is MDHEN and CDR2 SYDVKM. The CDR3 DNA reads TGTGCCAGCAGTTTAGGGAAGACAGGAAATGAGCAGTTCTTC. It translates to CASSLGKTGNEQFF.

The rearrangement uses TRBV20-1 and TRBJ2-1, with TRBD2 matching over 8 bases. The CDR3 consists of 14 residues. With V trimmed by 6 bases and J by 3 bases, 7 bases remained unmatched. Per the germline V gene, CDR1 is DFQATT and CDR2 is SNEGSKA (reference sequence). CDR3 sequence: CSAWGLEVYNEQFF. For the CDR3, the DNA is TGCAGTGCCTGGGGACTAGAAGTCTACAATGAGCAGTTCTTC.

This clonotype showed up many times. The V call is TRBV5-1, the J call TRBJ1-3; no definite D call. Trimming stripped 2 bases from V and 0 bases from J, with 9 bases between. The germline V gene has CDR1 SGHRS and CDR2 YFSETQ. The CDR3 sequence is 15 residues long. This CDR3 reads CASSFFGDSGNTIYF. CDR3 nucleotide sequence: TGCGCCAGCAGCTTTTTCGGGGACTCTGGAAACACCATATATTTT.

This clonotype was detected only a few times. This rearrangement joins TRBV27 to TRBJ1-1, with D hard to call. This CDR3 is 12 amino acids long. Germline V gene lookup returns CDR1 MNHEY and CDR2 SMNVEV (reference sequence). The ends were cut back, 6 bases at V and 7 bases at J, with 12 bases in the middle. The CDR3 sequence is CASRQYGHEAFF. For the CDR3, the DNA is TGTGCCAGCAGGCAGTACGGGCATGAAGCTTTCTTT.

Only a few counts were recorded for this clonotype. The CDR3 sequence is CASSLVFSDQETQYF. CDR3 nucleotide sequence: TGTGCCAGCAGCTTAGTCTTTAGCGACCAAGAGACCCAGTACTTC. V and J are TRBV7-9 and TRBJ2-5, with D possibly being TRBD2 (5 bases). The CDR3 runs 15 residues. With 1 base removed from V and 0 bases from J, the gap between germline ends came to 9 bases. Per the germline V gene, CDR1 is SEHNR and CDR2 is FQNEAQ (reference sequence).

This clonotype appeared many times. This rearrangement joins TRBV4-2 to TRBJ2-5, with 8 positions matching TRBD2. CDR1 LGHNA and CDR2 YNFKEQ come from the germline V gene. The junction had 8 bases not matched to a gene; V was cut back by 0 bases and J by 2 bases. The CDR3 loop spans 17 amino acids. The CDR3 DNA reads TGTGCCAGCAGCCAAGATCGGGCGGGAGGAACGCAAGAGACCCAGTACTTC. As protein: CASSQDRAGGTQETQYF.

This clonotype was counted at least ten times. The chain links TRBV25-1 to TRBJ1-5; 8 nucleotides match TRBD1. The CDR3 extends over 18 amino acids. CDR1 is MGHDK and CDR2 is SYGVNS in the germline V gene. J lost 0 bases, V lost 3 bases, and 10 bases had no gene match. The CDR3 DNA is TGTGCCAGCAGTGAGGGGCGACAGGGGCCAAATAGCAATCAGCCCCAGCATTTT. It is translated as CASSEGRQGPNSNQPQHF.

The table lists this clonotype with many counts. CDR3 sequence (DNA): TGCAGTGCTAGAGACCAGCGTGTTGATGGGACCCAGTACTTC. Protein product: CSARDQRVDGTQYF. The chain carries TRBV20-1 and TRBJ2-5; D is undetermined. Trimming removed 0 bases from V and 7 bases from J, with 15 bases in between. Germline-derived CDR1 and CDR2 are DFQATT and SNEGSKA (reference sequence). The CDR3 contains 14 residues.

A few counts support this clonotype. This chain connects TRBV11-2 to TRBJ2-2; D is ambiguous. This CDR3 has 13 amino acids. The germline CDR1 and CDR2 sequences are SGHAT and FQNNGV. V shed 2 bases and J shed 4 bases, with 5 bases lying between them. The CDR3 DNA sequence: TGTGCCAGCAGCTTACCCGGCACCGGGGAGCTGTTTTTT. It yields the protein CASSLPGTGELFF.

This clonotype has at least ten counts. This CDR3 reads CATSDQQGYTDTQYF. CDR3 coding DNA: TGTGCCACCAGTGATCAACAGGGGTACACAGATACGCAGTATTTT. V and J are TRBV24-1 and TRBJ2-3, with 7 bases aligning to TRBD1. J lost 2 bases, V lost 3 bases, and 4 bases had no gene match. Germline CDR1 KGHDR, CDR2 SFDVKD. There are 15 residues in the CDR3.

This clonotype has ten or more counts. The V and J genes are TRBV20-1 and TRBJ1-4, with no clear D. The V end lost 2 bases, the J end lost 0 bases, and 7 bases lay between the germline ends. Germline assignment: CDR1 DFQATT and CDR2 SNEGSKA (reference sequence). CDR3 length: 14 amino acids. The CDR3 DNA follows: TGCAGTGCTAGACGGACCGCAACTAATGAAAAACTGTTTTTT. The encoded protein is CSARRTATNEKLFF.

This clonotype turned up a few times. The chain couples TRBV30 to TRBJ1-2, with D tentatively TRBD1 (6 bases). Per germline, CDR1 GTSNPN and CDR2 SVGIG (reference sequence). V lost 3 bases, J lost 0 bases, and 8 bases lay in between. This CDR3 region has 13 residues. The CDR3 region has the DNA TGTGCCTGGAGGGACAGAGCTAACTATGGCTACACCTTC. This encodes CAWRDRANYGYTF.

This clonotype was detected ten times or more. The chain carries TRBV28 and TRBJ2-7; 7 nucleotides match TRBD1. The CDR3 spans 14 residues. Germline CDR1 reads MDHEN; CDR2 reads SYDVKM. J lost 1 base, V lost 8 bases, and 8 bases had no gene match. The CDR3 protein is CASAADRLSYEQYF. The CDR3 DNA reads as TGTGCCAGCGCCGCGGACAGGTTGTCCTACGAGCAGTACTTC.

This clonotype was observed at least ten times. The CDR3 nucleotides read TGTGCCAGCAGCCCCCCGCATGGAAGGGAGTCCGAGCAGTACTTC. Its translation is CASSPPHGRESEQYF. This sequence joins TRBV12-3 or TRBV12-4 and TRBJ2-7, with D possibly TRBD2 on 5 matching bases. The ends were cut back, 6 bases at V and 6 bases at J, with 21 bases in the middle. This CDR3 is 15 amino acids long.

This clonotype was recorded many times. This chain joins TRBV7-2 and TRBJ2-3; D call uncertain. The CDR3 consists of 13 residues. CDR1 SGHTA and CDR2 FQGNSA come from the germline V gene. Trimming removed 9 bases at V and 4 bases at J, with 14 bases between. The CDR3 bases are TGTGCCAGTCAAATTCAGGCCTCAGATACGCAGTATTTT. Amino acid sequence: CASQIQASDTQYF.

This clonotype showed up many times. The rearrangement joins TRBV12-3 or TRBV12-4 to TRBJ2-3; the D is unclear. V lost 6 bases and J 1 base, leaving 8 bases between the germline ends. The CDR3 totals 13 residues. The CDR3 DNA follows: TGTGCCAGCAGGCCCCTCCGCACAGATACGCAGTATTTT. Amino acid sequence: CASRPLRTDTQYF.

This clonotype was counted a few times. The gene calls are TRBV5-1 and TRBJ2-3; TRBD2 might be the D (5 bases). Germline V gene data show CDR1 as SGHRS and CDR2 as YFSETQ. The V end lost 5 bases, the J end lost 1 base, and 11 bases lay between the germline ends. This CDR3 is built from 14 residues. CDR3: CASRGIGGTDTQYF. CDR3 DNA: TGCGCCAGCAGAGGGATCGGGGGCACAGATACGCAGTATTTT.

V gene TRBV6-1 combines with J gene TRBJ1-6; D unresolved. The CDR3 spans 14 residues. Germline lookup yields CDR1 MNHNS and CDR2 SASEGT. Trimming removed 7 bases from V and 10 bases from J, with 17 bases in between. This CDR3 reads CASTQRGWNSPLHF. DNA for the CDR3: TGTGCCAGCACCCAGCGAGGGTGGAACTCACCCCTCCACTTT.

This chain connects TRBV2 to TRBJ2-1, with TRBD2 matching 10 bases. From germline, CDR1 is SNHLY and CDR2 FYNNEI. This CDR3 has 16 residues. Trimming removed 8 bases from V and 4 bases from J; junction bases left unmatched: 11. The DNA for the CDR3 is TGTGCCAGCTTAAGGGGCACTAGCGGGATATACAATGAGCAGTTCTTC. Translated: CASLRGTSGIYNEQFF.

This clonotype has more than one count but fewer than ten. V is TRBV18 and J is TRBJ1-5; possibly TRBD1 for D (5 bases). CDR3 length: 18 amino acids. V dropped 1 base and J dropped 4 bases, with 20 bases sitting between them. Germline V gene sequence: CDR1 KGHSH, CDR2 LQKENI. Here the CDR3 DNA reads TGTGCCAGCTCACCACAGGGGCGGTCGGCCTTAGGGAATCAGCCCCAGCATTTT. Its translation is CASSPQGRSALGNQPQHF.

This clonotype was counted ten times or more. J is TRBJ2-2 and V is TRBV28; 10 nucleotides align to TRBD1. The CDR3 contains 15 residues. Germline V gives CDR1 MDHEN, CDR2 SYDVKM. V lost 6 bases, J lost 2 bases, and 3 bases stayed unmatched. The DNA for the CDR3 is TGTGCCAGCAGAAGACAGGGGGCTAACACCGGGGAGCTGTTTTTT. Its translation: CASRRQGANTGELFF.

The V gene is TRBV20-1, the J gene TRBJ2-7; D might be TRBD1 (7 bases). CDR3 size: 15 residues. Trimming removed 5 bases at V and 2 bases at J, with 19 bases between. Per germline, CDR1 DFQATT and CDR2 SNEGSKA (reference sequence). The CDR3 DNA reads TGCAGTGCTTTCCCAGACAGGGAGCGGGCCTACGAGCAGTACTTC. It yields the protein CSAFPDRERAYEQYF.

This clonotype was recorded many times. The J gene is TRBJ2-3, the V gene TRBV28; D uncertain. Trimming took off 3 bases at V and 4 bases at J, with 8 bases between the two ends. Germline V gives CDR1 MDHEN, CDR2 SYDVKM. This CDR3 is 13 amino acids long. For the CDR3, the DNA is TGTGCCAGCAGTTTTATGGCCCCAGATACGCAGTATTTT. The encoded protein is CASSFMAPDTQYF.

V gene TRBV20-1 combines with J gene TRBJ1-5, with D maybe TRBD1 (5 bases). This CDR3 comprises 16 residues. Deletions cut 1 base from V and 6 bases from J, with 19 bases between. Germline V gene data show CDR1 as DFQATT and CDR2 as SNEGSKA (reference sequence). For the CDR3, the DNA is TGCAGTGCTAGAGCAACTGGGGGGGAGGCTACTCAGCCCCAGCATTTT. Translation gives CSARATGGEATQPQHF.

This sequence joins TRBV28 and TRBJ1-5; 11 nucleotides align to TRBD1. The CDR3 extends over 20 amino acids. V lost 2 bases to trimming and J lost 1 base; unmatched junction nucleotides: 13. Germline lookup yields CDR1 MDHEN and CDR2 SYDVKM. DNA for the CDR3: TGTGCCAGCAGTTTAACACCCCGGACAGGGGGCTCGAGGAGCAATCAGCCCCAGCATTTT. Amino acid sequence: CASSLTPRTGGSRSNQPQHF.

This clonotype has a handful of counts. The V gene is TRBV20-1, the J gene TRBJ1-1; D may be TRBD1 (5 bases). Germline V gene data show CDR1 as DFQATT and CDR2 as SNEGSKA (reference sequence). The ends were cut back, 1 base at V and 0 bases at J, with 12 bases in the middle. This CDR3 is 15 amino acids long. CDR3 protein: CSARVSGRLNTEAFF. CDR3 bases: TGCAGTGCTAGAGTTTCGGGACGCCTGAACACTGAAGCTTTCTTT.